This T cell receptor beta chain was captured in a study of regulatory T cells in long-lasting Graves disease. Overall study results and limits: Patients whose Graves' disease persisted exhibited lower TCR diversity than those newly diagnosed.

V dropped 4 bases and J dropped 8 bases, with 17 bases sitting between them. The CDR3 spans 14 residues. Germline V lookup: CDR1 SNHLY, CDR2 FYNNEI. This clonotype has ten or more counts. The antigen is unknown. Sequencing libraries for TCR beta were prepared with iRepertoire HTBI primers and Arm-PCR of CDR3 regions. TCRdb used MiXCR to reprocess the multiplex PCR reads, holding one entry per CDR3 protein. The data contain under 450,000 distinct CDR3 sequences, less than 25% of them seen just once; the ten biggest clones take up approximately 28%. Sample time point: persistent/refractory GD, antithyroid drugs over 5 years with positive TRAb. The authors made the TCR library using RNA they extracted from PBMCs.

The chain joins TRBV2 to TRBJ1-2; D unresolved. The sequenced sample was peripheral blood mononuclear cells (PBMCs), obtained when the disease was refractory, from a patient treated with antithyroid drugs. This TCR was recovered from a female donor with Graves disease. CDR3 protein: CASSVTTPPSGYTF. The DNA for the CDR3 is TGTGCCAGCAGTGTTACTACCCCCCCATCGGGCTACACCTTC.